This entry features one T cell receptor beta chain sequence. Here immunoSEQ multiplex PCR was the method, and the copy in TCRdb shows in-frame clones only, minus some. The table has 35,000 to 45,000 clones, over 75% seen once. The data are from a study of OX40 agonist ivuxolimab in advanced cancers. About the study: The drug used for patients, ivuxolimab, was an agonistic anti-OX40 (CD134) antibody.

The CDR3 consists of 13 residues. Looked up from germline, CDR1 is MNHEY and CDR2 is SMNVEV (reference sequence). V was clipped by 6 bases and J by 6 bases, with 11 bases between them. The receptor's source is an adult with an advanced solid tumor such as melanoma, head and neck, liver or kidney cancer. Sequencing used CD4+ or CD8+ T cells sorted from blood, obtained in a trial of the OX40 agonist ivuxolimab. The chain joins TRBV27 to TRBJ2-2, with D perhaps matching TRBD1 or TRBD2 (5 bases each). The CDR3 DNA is TGTGCCAGCAGATATCAGGGAGCCGGGGAGCTGTTTTTT. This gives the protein CASRYQGAGELFF.